This entry lists 16 T cell receptor beta chains sequenced from one sample in a study of blood T cell repertoires in COVID-19. The repertoire was sequenced with immunoSEQ multiplex PCR; TCRdb's copy has only in-frame clones and lacks some. This table has around 94,000 clones, approximately 84% appearing once. Input material: peripheral blood. All receptors derive from a man in his forties or fifties with active or convalescent COVID-19.

The J gene is TRBJ2-7, the V gene TRBV19; TRBD1 agrees at 7 bases. This CDR3 spans 11 amino acids. The V and J ends lost 7 bases and 3 bases, in that order; junction bases with no gene match: 0. The germline gives CDR1 LNHDA, CDR2 SQIVND (reference sequence). DNA of the CDR3: TGTGCCAGTAACAGGGGCTACGAGCAGTACTTC. Translated, it gives CASNRGYEQYF.

This chain's CDR3 is CASSSGGTGGYEQYF. The CDR3 bases are TGTGCCAGCAGCTCTGGGGGGACAGGGGGCTACGAGCAGTACTTC. The chain carries TRBV6-5 and TRBJ2-7, with 11 bases lining up with TRBD1. V was clipped by 6 bases and J by 3 bases; unmatched bases: 7. CDR1 is MNHEY, CDR2 SVGAGI, per germline. CDR3 size: 15 residues.

The genes are TRBV5-5 and TRBJ2-3, with 8 bases matching TRBD2. From germline, CDR1 is SGHKS and CDR2 YYEKEE (reference sequence). J lost 3 bases, V lost 3 bases, and 12 bases had no gene match. The CDR3 has 17 amino acids. The CDR3 region has the DNA TGTGCCAGCAGCTCCCGGTCGGTCGGGGGGGGGACAGATACGCAGTATTTT. Its translation: CASSSRSVGGGTDTQYF.

The chain couples TRBV12-3 or TRBV12-4 to TRBJ2-7, with TRBD2 as a possible D gene (6 bases). The CDR3 runs 13 residues. V was shortened by 2 bases and J by 1 base, with 6 bases between the two germline ends. Written as DNA, the CDR3 is TGTGCCAGCAGTTTACTAGCGTCCTACGAGCAGTACTTC. Its translation is CASSLLASYEQYF.

J is TRBJ2-5 and V is TRBV15; 8 positions agree with TRBD2. Germline CDR1 LNHNV, CDR2 YYDKDF (reference sequence). The junction had 9 bases not matched to a gene; V was cut back by 0 bases and J by 3 bases. The CDR3 has 17 amino acids. The DNA for the CDR3 is TGTGCCACCAGCAGAGATCGTGGCCGGGGGGGAAAAGAGACCCAGTACTTC. Its protein product is CATSRDRGRGGKETQYF.

This chain connects TRBV28 to TRBJ1-5; a possible D gene is TRBD1 (6 bases). V gave up 5 bases and J gave up 0 bases, with 14 bases separating them. The CDR3 runs to 16 residues. Germline V lookup: CDR1 MDHEN, CDR2 SYDVKM. The CDR3 nucleotides read TGTGCCAGCAGTCCGGGGGGGGCCTATAGCAATCAGCCCCAGCATTTT. This gives the protein CASSPGGAYSNQPQHF.

The V gene is TRBV11-2, the J gene TRBJ1-4; 8 nucleotides align to TRBD1. CDR3 length equals 16 residues. Losses at the gene ends were 5 bases for V and 2 bases for J; bases not matched to a gene: 7. Per the germline V gene, CDR1 is SGHAT and CDR2 is FQNNGV. The CDR3 DNA is TGTGCCAGCAGCCCCAGGGGGGACAGGACTAATGAAAAACTGTTTTTT. It translates to CASSPRGDRTNEKLFF.

About this clone itself: This clone may be a read error of a much larger clone one base away. The chain employs TRBV7-3 and TRBJ2-2; D unresolved. The CDR3 is 12 residues long. The V end was cut by 5 bases, the J end by 3 bases, with 4 bases between. In germline, CDR1 is SGHTA, CDR2 FQGTGA. The CDR3 DNA follows: TGTGCCAGCAGCCCTTACACCGGGGAGCTGTTTTTT. Its translation: CASSPYTGELFF.

The V and J genes are TRBV3-1 (or the pseudogene TRBV3-2) and TRBJ2-5, with 8 positions matching TRBD1. Germline V CDR1 and CDR2: LGHDT, YNNKEL (reference sequence). CDR3 size: 15 residues. Trimming cost V 4 bases and J 5 bases; bases outside gene matches: 9. The DNA of the CDR3 is TGTGCCAGCAGCCCCTCGACAGGGGTGAGGGAGACCCAGTACTTC. Translating gives CASSPSTGVRETQYF.

V and J are TRBV4-3 and TRBJ1-2, with D perhaps matching TRBD1 (6 bases). The V end was cut by 0 bases, the J end by 7 bases, with 18 bases between. The CDR3 spans 16 residues. Germline assignment: CDR1 LGHNA and CDR2 YSLEER. CDR3 nucleotide sequence: TGCGCCAGCAGCCAAGACGTTCGGGGGGGCGGGTCTGGCTACACCTTC. Translation: CASSQDVRGGGSGYTF.

The CDR3 nucleotides read TGTGCCAGTAGTATTACTACAAGCACAGATACGCAGTATTTT. Residues: CASSITTSTDTQYF. V usage is TRBV19 and J usage is TRBJ2-3; D is ambiguous. Germline lookup yields CDR1 LNHDA and CDR2 SQIVND (reference sequence). The CDR3 consists of 14 residues. V gave up 3 bases and J gave up 0 bases, with 7 bases separating them. Supplemented by reference TRBV19 and TRBJ2-3, the full variable domain reads DGGITQSPKYLFRKEGQNVTLSCEQNLNHDAMYWYRQDPGQGLRLIYYSQIVNDFQKGDIAEGYSVSREKKESFPLTVTSAQKNPTAFYLCASSITTSTDTQYFGPGTRLTVL.

This chain connects TRBV7-9 to TRBJ1-2; D is ambiguous. The germline gives CDR1 SEHNR, CDR2 FQNEAQ (reference sequence). The CDR3 has 15 residues. Trimming cost V 5 bases and J 10 bases, with 23 bases left between them. The CDR3 here is CASSQREEIRPFYTF. The CDR3 DNA reads TGTGCCAGCAGCCAGAGGGAGGAGATAAGACCCTTCTACACCTTC.

The gene calls are TRBV15 and TRBJ1-2; D not resolved. This CDR3 spans 12 amino acids. Trimming removed 5 bases at V and 8 bases at J, with 12 bases between. Germline V gene lookup returns CDR1 LNHNV and CDR2 YYDKDF (reference sequence). CDR3 sequence: CATSLETGGYTF. In DNA form, the CDR3 reads TGTGCCACCAGCCTAGAAACGGGGGGCTACACCTTC.

The chain joins TRBV7-2 to TRBJ1-3; possible D gene TRBD1, 5 bases. Germline values: CDR1 SGHTA, CDR2 FQGNSA. Trimming removed 2 bases from V and 0 bases from J, with 14 bases in between. The CDR3 extends over 17 amino acids. CDR3: CASSLSWTQSSGNTIYF. In DNA form, the CDR3 reads TGTGCCAGCAGCTTAAGTTGGACACAGAGCTCTGGAAACACCATATATTTT.

This sequence joins TRBV5-1 and TRBJ1-6, with unresolved D. V lost 3 bases and J 4 bases, leaving 14 bases between the germline ends. Germline V gene data show CDR1 as SGHRS and CDR2 as YFSETQ. This CDR3 contains 16 residues. The CDR3 DNA is TGCGCCAGCAGCTCTAACACGGCGGATTATAATTCACCCCTCCACTTT. This encodes CASSSNTADYNSPLHF.

The chain combines TRBV15 with TRBJ1-1; the D is unclear. Germline lookup yields CDR1 LNHNV and CDR2 YYDKDF (reference sequence). The germline V and J ends were trimmed by 5 bases and 4 bases, with 17 bases remaining between them. The CDR3 has 15 residues. The CDR3 spells CATSEGPRGSTEAFF. The DNA of the CDR3 is TGTGCCACCAGCGAGGGCCCGCGAGGGTCCACTGAAGCTTTCTTT. The full variable domain, its missing parts supplied by reference TRBV15 and TRBJ1-1, is DAMVIQNPRYQVTQFGKPVTLSCSQTLNHNVMYWYQQKSSQAPKLLFHYYDKDFNNEADTPDNFQSRRPNTSFCFLDIRSPGLGDTAMYLCATSEGPRGSTEAFFGQGTRLTVV.